This TCR beta chain appears in the sequencing data of a study of blood T cell repertoires in COVID-19. Study at large: COVID-19 samples from acute and convalescent phases originated in the United States, Italy and Spain. In each case, the material was cDNA or gDNA derived from T cells, B-cell-depleted T cells, or PBMCs.

Authors' methods: Quantification of nucleated cells was approximated via reference gene primer amplification. Repertoires were generated with immunoSEQ multiplex PCR, while TCRdb's copy carries only in-frame clones and drops some. V, J and clone size were drawn from that table, and D and trimming were deduced from the DNA. Of around 450,000 clones in the sample, around 89% were seen once. The CDR3 spans 13 residues. V dropped 1 base and J dropped 5 bases, with 9 bases sitting between them. Looked up from germline, CDR1 is SGHTA and CDR2 is FQGTGA. The sequencing input was peripheral blood. The chain is built from TRBV7-3 and TRBJ2-7; D unresolved. The clonotype originates from a woman in her 30s with acute or convalescent COVID-19. The CDR3 region has the DNA TGTGCCAGCAGCTTAAGGGCTTACGACGAGCAGTACTTC. This codes for CASSLRAYDEQYF.